The T cell receptor (beta chain) under discussion was sequenced for a study of blood T cell repertoires in COVID-19. The overall study: PBMCs, B-cell-depleted T cells, or T cells provided the cDNA or gDNA that made up the material.

The V gene's germline CDR1 is SGHTA and CDR2 FQGNSA. The CDR3 runs to 15 residues. Trimming pared 8 bases from V and 8 bases from J, leaving 22 bases between. TCRdb's copy holds only in-frame clones and misses some; the assay was immunoSEQ multiplex PCR. The data show fewer than 95,000 clones, with roughly 85% seen just once and about 30% held by the top ten. The V call is TRBV7-2, the J call TRBJ2-1, with D perhaps matching TRBD2 (7 bases). The sequenced sample was peripheral blood. This sequence originates from a middle-aged man with active or convalescent COVID-19. CDR3 coding DNA: TGTGCCAGCGGCCCTGCCGGGGGGCGTCGGCATGAGCAGTTCTTC. Translating gives CASGPAGGRRHEQFF.